Listed here are 25 T cell receptor beta chains from one sample, sequenced in a study of CD8 T cells in ankylosing spondylitis. Regarding the study as a whole: It appeared that ankylosing spondylitis blood was characterized by a TCR beta motif of under ten highly homologous variants.

Antigens of these TCRs are unknown. TCRdb analysed the 5' RACE reads with MiXCR anew, one entry per CDR3 protein. The data show approximately 540,000 distinct CDR3 sequences, about an eighth seen once. The source material was blood, either unsorted or a sorted T cell fraction (not recorded which). The receptors shown here come from a male donor with ankylosing spondylitis.

J is TRBJ2-2 and V is TRBV28; D unresolved. V lost 11 bases and J 7 bases, leaving 14 bases between the germline ends. The germline gives CDR1 MDHEN, CDR2 SYDVKM. This CDR3 spans 12 amino acids. CDR3 DNA sequence: TGTGCCTCTCTGGTGGGAAGCGGGGAGCTGTTTTTT. Protein: CASLVGSGELFF.

The CDR3 coding sequence is TGCGCCAGCAGCTTGGCTGGGGACGGCGAGCAGTACGTC. The encoded protein is CASSLAGDGEQYV. The rearrangement joins TRBV5-1 to TRBJ2-7; tentatively, D is TRBD1 or TRBD2 (5 bases each). Germline CDR1 and CDR2: SGHRS and YFSETQ. The CDR3 consists of 13 residues. With 0 bases removed from V and 6 bases from J, the gap between germline ends came to 10 bases.

The chain combines TRBV29-1 with TRBJ1-1; D ambiguous. The CDR3 is 11 residues long. The germline gives CDR1 SQVTM, CDR2 ANQGSEA. V shed 3 bases and J shed 3 bases, with 5 bases lying between them. The DNA for the CDR3 is TGCAGCGTTGATGGATACACTGAAGCTTTCTTT. Protein sequence: CSVDGYTEAFF.

In its sample, this clonotype was seen a few times. V gene TRBV12-3 or TRBV12-4 combines with J gene TRBJ1-5, with 8 nucleotides matching TRBD1. This CDR3 contains 15 residues. V dropped 4 bases and J dropped 5; count of bases not matched to a gene: 7. In DNA form, the CDR3 reads TGTGCCAGCAGTTCGACAGGGGTGGGAGATCAGCCCCAGCATTTT. Protein: CASSSTGVGDQPQHF.

This sequence joins TRBV6-5 and TRBJ1-5; possible D gene TRBD1, 6 bases. CDR1 is MNHEY and CDR2 is SVGAGI in the germline V gene. The CDR3 spans 16 residues. Trimming stripped 6 bases from V and 0 bases from J, with 15 bases between. The CDR3 DNA follows: TGTGCCAGCAGATTAAGACAGGCCGATAGCAATCAGCCCCAGCATTTT. This sequence encodes CASRLRQADSNQPQHF.

The rearrangement joins TRBV2 to TRBJ2-7; 10 nucleotides align to TRBD1. J was trimmed by 3 bases and V by 5 bases; bases with no gene match: 7. The CDR3 spans 15 residues. Germline assignment: CDR1 SNHLY and CDR2 FYNNEI. Here the CDR3 DNA reads TGTGCCAGCAGTTACGGACAGGGGGTTGGCTACGAGCAGTACGTC. Protein sequence: CASSYGQGVGYEQYV.

This clonotype was picked up many times. The CDR3 DNA sequence: TGCGCCAGCAGTGTTTCTAGCGGGAGCTACGATACGCAGTATTTT. This encodes CASSVSSGSYDTQYF. V usage is TRBV10-1 and J usage is TRBJ2-3; 10 bases align to TRBD2. The CDR3 has 15 residues. Per the germline V gene, CDR1 is WNHNN and CDR2 is SYGVQD (reference sequence). V lost 4 bases and J lost 6; bases outside the gene matches: 7.

This clonotype has at least ten counts. This chain connects TRBV5-6 to TRBJ2-4, with TRBD2 identical over 12 bases. The J segment lost 8 bases and the V segment lost 4 bases, leaving 7 bases of the junction unmatched. Germline CDR1 is SGHDT and CDR2 is YYEEEE. The CDR3 length is 15 residues. The CDR3 loop reads CASSPLLAGGDIQYF. The CDR3 DNA follows: TGTGCCAGCAGCCCTTTACTAGCGGGAGGAGACATTCAGTACTTC.

The chain joins TRBV20-1 to TRBJ1-4; D gene unclear. Trimming cost V 0 bases and J 10 bases, with 12 bases left between them. The CDR3 totals 13 residues. CDR1 is DFQATT, CDR2 SNEGSKA, per germline (reference sequence). DNA of the CDR3: TGCAGTGCTAGAGATTGGCTGCACGGAAAACTGTTTTTT. Translating gives CSARDWLHGKLFF.

J is TRBJ2-7 and V is TRBV6-1, with a tentative D call TRBD2 (6 bases). In germline, CDR1 is MNHNS, CDR2 SASEGT. V lost 8 bases, J lost 0 bases, and 14 bases lay in between. CDR3 length equals 14 residues. The CDR3 here is CASGGLGASYEQYF. In DNA form, the CDR3 reads TGTGCCAGCGGGGGACTCGGGGCCTCCTACGAGCAGTACTTC.

The chain recombines TRBV20-1 with TRBJ2-7, with D perhaps TRBD2 (7 bases). V lost 1 base and J 6 bases, leaving 28 bases between the germline ends. The germline CDR1 and CDR2 sequences are DFQATT and SNEGSKA (reference sequence). The CDR3 is made up of 18 amino acids. The CDR3 DNA reads as TGCAGTGCTAGAGGGTTCACCAGTCGGGGGGCGGAAACCCGCGAGCAGTACTTC. Translating gives CSARGFTSRGAETREQYF.

This chain connects TRBV10-3 to TRBJ2-1; 7 bases match TRBD1. Germline-derived CDR1 and CDR2 are ENHRY and SYGVKD. The CDR3 contains 14 residues. Trimming took 4 bases from V and 5 from J; bases not matched to a gene: 5. CDR3 amino acids: CAISGQGSDNEQFF. CDR3 in DNA: TGTGCCATCAGTGGACAGGGCAGCGACAATGAGCAGTTCTTC.

This chain links TRBV5-5 with TRBJ2-7, with 8 bases lining up with TRBD1. The V segment lost 4 bases and the J segment 1 base; nucleotides outside the gene matches: 13. Germline CDR1 is SGHKS and CDR2 is YYEKEE (reference sequence). CDR3 length: 17 amino acids. CDR3 region: CASSRLIRQGWSYEQYF. Written as DNA, the CDR3 is TGTGCCAGCAGCCGCCTAATACGACAGGGGTGGTCCTACGAGCAGTACTTC.

This clonotype was seen more than once but under ten times. The chain has TRBV6-1 and TRBJ2-1; 7 bases map to TRBD1. The V gene end was trimmed by 6 bases and the J gene end by 1 base; junction bases not matched to a gene: 12. Per the germline V gene, CDR1 is MNHNS and CDR2 is SASEGT. This CDR3 is built from 17 residues. The CDR3 region is CASRPDRATGSYNEQFF. CDR3 DNA sequence: TGTGCCAGCAGACCAGACAGGGCCACCGGTTCCTACAATGAGCAGTTCTTC.

This clonotype showed up just a few times. V and J are TRBV3-1 and TRBJ2-3; TRBD1 or TRBD2 may be the D gene (5 bases each). This CDR3 contains 14 residues. The germline V gene encodes CDR1 LGHDT and CDR2 YNNKEL (reference sequence). V was pared by 4 bases and J by 2 bases, with 10 bases between. CDR3 sequence: CASSLLGVTDTQYF. As DNA, the CDR3 is TGTGCCAGCAGCCTCCTGGGGGTCACAGATACGCAGTATTTT.

The chain uses TRBV20-1 and TRBJ2-7; 8 nucleotides align to TRBD2. Germline V lookup: CDR1 DFQATT, CDR2 SNEGSKA (reference sequence). The trim removed 6 bases at V and 1 base at J, leaving 11 bases unmatched. The CDR3 runs 15 residues. DNA of the CDR3: TGCAGTGCCGACCCCGGGACTAGAGGTTCCTACGAGCAGTACTTC. Its translation: CSADPGTRGSYEQYF.

This clonotype turned up a few times. J is TRBJ2-1 and V is TRBV2; 14 nucleotides line up with TRBD2. The V segment lost 5 bases and the J segment 4 bases; nucleotides outside the gene matches: 10. The CDR3 runs 18 residues. Per the germline V gene, CDR1 is SNHLY and CDR2 is FYNNEI. CDR3 in DNA: TGTGCCAGCAGTCTAAGTATTGGGACTAGCGGGGGATACAATGAGCAGTTCTTC. This encodes CASSLSIGTSGGYNEQFF.

V usage is TRBV20-1 and J usage is TRBJ2-1; TRBD2 agrees at 11 bases. CDR1 DFQATT and CDR2 SNEGSKA come from the germline V gene (reference sequence). This CDR3 region has 13 residues. V lost 4 bases and J lost 7; bases outside the gene matches: 3. The CDR3 region is CSAIGTSGNEQFF. In nucleotides, the CDR3 is TGCAGTGCTATCGGGACTAGCGGAAATGAGCAGTTCTTC.

Many counts were recorded for this clonotype. The chain recombines TRBV12-3 or TRBV12-4 with TRBJ1-1, with D unclear. V shed 5 bases and J shed 1 base, with 2 bases lying between them. The CDR3 has 11 residues. DNA for the CDR3: TGTGCCAGCAGTGGGAACACTGAAGCTTTCTTT. Protein product: CASSGNTEAFF.

The V and J genes are TRBV2 and TRBJ2-1; D may be TRBD1 (5 bases). The CDR3 is made up of 16 amino acids. Germline lookup yields CDR1 SNHLY and CDR2 FYNNEI. Trimming removed 2 bases from V and 5 bases from J, with 16 bases in between. CDR3 sequence reads: CASSERGPLLNNEQFF. Here the CDR3 DNA reads TGTGCCAGCAGTGAAAGGGGCCCCTTGCTGAACAATGAGCAGTTCTTC.

This clonotype turned up a few times. CDR3 in amino acids: CASTPGGLGNQPQHF. CDR3 sequence (DNA): TGTGCCAGCACCCCAGGGGGCCTGGGCAATCAGCCCCAGCATTTT. V and J are TRBV2 and TRBJ1-5, with 8 bases aligning to TRBD1. The CDR3 consists of 15 residues. The germline V gene has CDR1 SNHLY and CDR2 FYNNEI. Trimming took 7 bases from V and 2 from J; bases not matched to a gene: 7.

In this sample, this clonotype turned up many times. V and J are TRBV12-3 or TRBV12-4 and TRBJ1-5; D not certain. Trimming removed 3 bases at V and 4 bases at J, with 7 bases between. The CDR3 totals 13 residues. The DNA of the CDR3 is TGTGCCAGCAGTTTTGGGAATAATCAGCCCCAGCATTTT. Translating gives CASSFGNNQPQHF.

J is TRBJ2-2 and V is TRBV27; 10 bases are shared with TRBD2. This CDR3 spans 18 amino acids. Trimming cost V 4 bases and J 7 bases; bases outside gene matches: 15. CDR1 and CDR2 (germline): MNHEY, SMNVEV (reference sequence). CDR3 in amino acids: CASSSYYTSGTALGELFF. DNA of the CDR3: TGTGCCAGCAGTTCCTATTACACTAGCGGGACCGCTCTCGGGGAGCTGTTTTTT.

This clonotype was detected ten times or more. The chain joins TRBV4-2 to TRBJ2-1; D is uncertain. This CDR3 has 15 residues. Germline values: CDR1 LGHNA, CDR2 YNFKEQ. Trimming left V 4 bases short and J 7 bases short, with 17 bases between. As DNA, the CDR3 is TGTGCCAGCAGCCCTCCCGGTGACCGACTGAATGAGCAGTTCTTC. Translated: CASSPPGDRLNEQFF.

This clonotype was recorded a few times. This chain uses TRBV12-3 or TRBV12-4 with TRBJ2-1; the D is unclear. Trimming left V 4 bases short and J 10 bases short, with 14 bases between. The CDR3 is 13 amino acids. In DNA form, the CDR3 reads TGTGCCAGCAGTTCAATGAACCGGGCCGAGCAGTTCTTC. Amino acids: CASSSMNRAEQFF.